The 3 T cell receptor beta chains in this list originate from one sample, sequenced in a study of technical replicates of blood from a handful of donors. Only in-frame clones appear in the TCRdb table, and some are missing; sequencing was by immunoSEQ multiplex PCR. The sample lists 75,000 to 95,000 clones; around 94% were seen once. The sequencing sample was made of T cells isolated from PBMCs. The receptors come from a human donor in good health.

This clone has just one count. The rearrangement joins TRBV21-1 to TRBJ2-6; TRBD2, the table's D call, lacks a check against the DNA. TRBV21-1 is a recognized pseudogene. This CDR3 comprises 17 residues. The chain's CDR3 is CASSKGGFSSGANVLTF. The CDR3, as DNA: TGTGCCAGCAGCAAAGGAGGGTTCAGCTCTGGGGCCAACGTCCTGACTTTC.

This chain links TRBV28 with TRBJ2-2; TRBD2 is a possible D gene (6 bases). CDR3 length equals 15 residues. The germline V and J ends were trimmed by 0 bases and 5 bases, with 10 bases remaining between them. CDR1 and CDR2 from the germline V gene are MDHEN and SYDVKM. CDR3 residues: CASSLWGGKTGELFF. In nucleotides, the CDR3 is TGTGCCAGCAGTTTATGGGGGGGTAAGACCGGGGAGCTGTTTTTT.

This clone appeared a few times. The chain has TRBV7-3 and TRBJ1-2; no clear D gene. The V and J ends lost 5 bases and 1 base respectively, with 14 bases between them. Germline CDR1 and CDR2: SGHTA and FQGTGA. The CDR3 sequence is 15 residues long. The CDR3 reads CASSPTGVNNYGYTF. The CDR3 bases are TGTGCCAGCAGCCCGACCGGAGTGAATAACTATGGCTACACCTTC.